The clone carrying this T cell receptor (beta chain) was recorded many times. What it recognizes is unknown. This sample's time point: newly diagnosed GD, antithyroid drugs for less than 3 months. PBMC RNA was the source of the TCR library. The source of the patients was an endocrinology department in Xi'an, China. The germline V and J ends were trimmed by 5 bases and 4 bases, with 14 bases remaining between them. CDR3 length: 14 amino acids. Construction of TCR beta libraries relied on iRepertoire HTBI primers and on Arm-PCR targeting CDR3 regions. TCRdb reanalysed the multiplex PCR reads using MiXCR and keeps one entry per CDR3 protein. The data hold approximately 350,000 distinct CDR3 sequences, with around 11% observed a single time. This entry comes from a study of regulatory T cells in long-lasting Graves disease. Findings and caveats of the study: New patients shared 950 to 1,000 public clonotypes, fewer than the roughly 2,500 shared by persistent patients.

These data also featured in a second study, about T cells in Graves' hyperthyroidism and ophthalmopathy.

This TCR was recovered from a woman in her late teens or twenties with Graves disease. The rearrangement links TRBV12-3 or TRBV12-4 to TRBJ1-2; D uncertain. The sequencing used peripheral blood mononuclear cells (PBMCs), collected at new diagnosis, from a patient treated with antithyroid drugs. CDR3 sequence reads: CASSLTSLGYGYTF. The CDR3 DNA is TGTGCCAGCAGTCTAACCTCCTTAGGCTATGGCTACACCTTC.